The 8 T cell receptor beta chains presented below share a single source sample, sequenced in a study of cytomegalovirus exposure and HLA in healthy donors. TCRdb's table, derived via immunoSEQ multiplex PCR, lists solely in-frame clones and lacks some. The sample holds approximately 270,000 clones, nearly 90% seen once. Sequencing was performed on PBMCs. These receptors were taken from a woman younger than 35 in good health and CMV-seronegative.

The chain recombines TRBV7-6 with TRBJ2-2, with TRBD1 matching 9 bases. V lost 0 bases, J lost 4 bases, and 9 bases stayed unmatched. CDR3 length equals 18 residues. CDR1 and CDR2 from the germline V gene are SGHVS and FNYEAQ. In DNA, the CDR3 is TGTGCCAGCAGCTTAGCCGGCCCCGGGACAGGGTCCACCGGGGAGCTGTTTTTT. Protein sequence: CASSLAGPGTGSTGELFF.

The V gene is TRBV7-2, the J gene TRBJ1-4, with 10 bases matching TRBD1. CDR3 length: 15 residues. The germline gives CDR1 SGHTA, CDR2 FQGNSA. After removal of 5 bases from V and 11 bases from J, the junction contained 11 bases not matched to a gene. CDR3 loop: CASSASGTGEWKLFF. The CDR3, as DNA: TGTGCCAGCAGCGCCTCCGGGACAGGGGAGTGGAAACTGTTTTTT.

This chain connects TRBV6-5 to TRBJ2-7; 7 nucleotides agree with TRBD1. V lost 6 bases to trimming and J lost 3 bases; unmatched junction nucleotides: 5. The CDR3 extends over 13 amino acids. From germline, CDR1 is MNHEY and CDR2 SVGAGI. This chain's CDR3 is CASSRRQGYEQYV. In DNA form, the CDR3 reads TGTGCCAGCAGCCGGAGACAGGGCTACGAGCAGTACGTC.

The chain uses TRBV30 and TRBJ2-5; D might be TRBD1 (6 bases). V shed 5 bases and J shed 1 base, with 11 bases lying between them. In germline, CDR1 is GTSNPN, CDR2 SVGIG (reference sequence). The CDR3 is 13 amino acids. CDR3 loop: CAWATGTQETQYF. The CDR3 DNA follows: TGTGCCTGGGCTACAGGGACCCAAGAGACCCAGTACTTC.

For the CDR3, the DNA is TGTGCCAGCAGCTCAGGGGCGCTCCCCGGGGAGCTGTTTTTT. Protein: CASSSGALPGELFF. The gene calls are TRBV7-6 and TRBJ2-2; a weak D match, TRBD1 (6 bases). The V end was cut by 4 bases, the J end by 6 bases, with 12 bases between. In germline, CDR1 is SGHVS, CDR2 FNYEAQ. The CDR3 totals 14 residues.

The chain's CDR3 is CASSQPRAGGDNEQFF. For the CDR3, the DNA is TGCGCCAGCAGCCAACCGAGGGCGGGGGGAGACAATGAGCAGTTCTTC. The chain employs TRBV4-1 and TRBJ2-1; 8 bases align to TRBD2. V was pared by 2 bases and J by 5 bases, with 8 bases of the junction left unmatched. This CDR3 spans 16 amino acids. Germline lookup yields CDR1 MGHRA and CDR2 YSYEKL.

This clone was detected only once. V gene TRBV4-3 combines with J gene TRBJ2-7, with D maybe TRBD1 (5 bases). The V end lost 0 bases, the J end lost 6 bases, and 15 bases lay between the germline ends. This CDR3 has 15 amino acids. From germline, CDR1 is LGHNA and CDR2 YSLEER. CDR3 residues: CASSQDSQGLVEQYF. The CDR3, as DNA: TGCGCCAGCAGCCAAGATTCGCAGGGTCTAGTCGAGCAGTACTTC.

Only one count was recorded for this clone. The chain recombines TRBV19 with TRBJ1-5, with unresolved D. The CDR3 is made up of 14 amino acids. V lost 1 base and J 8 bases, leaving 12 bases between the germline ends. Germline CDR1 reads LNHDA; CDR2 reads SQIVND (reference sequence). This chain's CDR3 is CASSIGPLLEPQHF. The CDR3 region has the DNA TGTGCCAGTAGTATAGGGCCCCTTCTAGAGCCCCAGCATTTT. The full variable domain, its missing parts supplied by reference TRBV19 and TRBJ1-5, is DGGITQSPKYLFRKEGQNVTLSCEQNLNHDAMYWYRQDPGQGLRLIYYSQIVNDFQKGDIAEGYSVSREKKESFPLTVTSAQKNPTAFYLCASSIGPLLEPQHFGDGTRLSIL.